This TCR beta chain was sequenced for a study of T cell repertoires in cytomegalovirus infection. Study-wide results and limits: Ex vivo, HLA-C-restricted CMV-specific TCR beta clonotypes prevailed over the rest of the response. CMV carriers with the relevant HLA were identified by cumulative public TCR beta family frequency.

TCRdb itself ran the reads through MiXCR, one entry per CDR3 protein. The sample shows some 440,000 distinct CDR3 sequences, roughly a third of them seen only once. This clonotype was counted at least ten times. The antigen remains undetermined. CDR3 length equals 14 residues. V gave up 2 bases and J gave up 0 bases, with 5 bases separating them. The germline V gene encodes CDR1 SGHAT and CDR2 FQNNGV. This rearrangement joins TRBV11-2 to TRBJ1-5; unclear D gene. The sequence was obtained from a human donor in good health (CMV status not recorded). Some clones in this sample may be carry-over from other donors' samples. Sequenced input: PBMCs. This CDR3 is CASSLSDSNQPQHF. The CDR3 coding sequence is TGTGCCAGCAGCTTATCGGATAGCAATCAGCCCCAGCATTTT.